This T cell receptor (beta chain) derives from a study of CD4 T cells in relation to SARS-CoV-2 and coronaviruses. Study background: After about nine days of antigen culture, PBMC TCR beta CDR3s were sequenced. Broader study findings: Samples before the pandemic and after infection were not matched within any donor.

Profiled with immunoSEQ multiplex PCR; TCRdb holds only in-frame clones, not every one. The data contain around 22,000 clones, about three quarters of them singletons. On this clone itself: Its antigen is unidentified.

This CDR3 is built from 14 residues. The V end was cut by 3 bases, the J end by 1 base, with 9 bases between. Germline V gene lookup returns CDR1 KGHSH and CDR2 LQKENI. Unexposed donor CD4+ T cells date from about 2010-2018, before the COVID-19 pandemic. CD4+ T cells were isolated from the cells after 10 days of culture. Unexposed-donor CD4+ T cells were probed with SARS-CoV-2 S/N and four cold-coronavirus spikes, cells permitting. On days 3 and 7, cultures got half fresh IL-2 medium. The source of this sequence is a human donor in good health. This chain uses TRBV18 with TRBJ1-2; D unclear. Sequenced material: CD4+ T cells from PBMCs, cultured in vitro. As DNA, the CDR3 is TGTGCCAGCTCACCTTCCGGGGTTAACTATGGCTACACCTTC. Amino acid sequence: CASSPSGVNYGYTF.